These 16 T cell receptor beta chains were all obtained from the same sample, sequenced in a study of T cells in Graves' hyperthyroidism and ophthalmopathy. RNA transcripts were the template for amplifying TCR beta CDR3 regions. Researchers ran a first-round RT-PCR on the TCR CDR3 using the HTBI primer set. TCRdb reprocessed the multiplex PCR reads via MiXCR and lists one record per CDR3 protein. The table shows hundreds of thousands of distinct CDR3 sequences, with 35% occurring only once. The sequenced sample consisted of blood. The receptors originated from a woman between 40 and 55 years old with Graves' hyperthyroidism.

Comment on this clonotype: One junction end does not reproduce the germline sequence, and a read error may be involved. The gene calls are TRBV11-2 and TRBJ1-1; D possibly corresponds to TRBD1 (6 bases). The CDR3 runs 15 residues. Germline-derived CDR1 and CDR2 are SGHAT and FQNNGV. CDR3 sequence (DNA): TGCGCCAGCAGCCTCATAAGGGGGTTGAACACTGAAGCTTTCTTT. As protein: CASSLIRGLNTEAFF.

This chain joins TRBV6-6 and TRBJ2-7, with TRBD1 matching 11 bases. V was pared by 5 bases and J by 7 bases, with 13 bases of the junction left unmatched. Germline V gene lookup returns CDR1 MNHNY and CDR2 SVGAGI (reference sequence). The CDR3 spans 16 residues. The CDR3 sequence is CASSAERTGGVREQYF. CDR3 DNA: TGTGCCAGCAGTGCAGAACGGACAGGGGGCGTGAGGGAGCAGTACTTC.

The chain carries TRBV5-5 and TRBJ1-1, with D possibly matching TRBD1 (5 bases). The CDR3 runs 16 residues. Germline lookup yields CDR1 SGHKS and CDR2 YYEKEE (reference sequence). The V and J ends lost 4 bases and 1 base respectively, with 17 bases between them. The CDR3 protein is CASSPFVGLANTEAFF. The CDR3 nucleotides read TGTGCCAGCAGCCCATTTGTGGGACTGGCGAACACTGAAGCTTTCTTT.

The gene calls are TRBV11-2 and TRBJ2-3, with TRBD1 matching over 7 bases. Trimming at V came to 5 bases and at J to 2 bases, leaving 7 bases not matched to a gene. The CDR3 length is 15 residues. The germline CDR1 and CDR2 sequences are SGHAT and FQNNGV. The DNA for the CDR3 is TGTGCCAGCAGCCAAGGACAGGCGTTCACAGATACGCAGTATTTT. Protein product: CASSQGQAFTDTQYF.

This clonotype came up a few times. V usage is TRBV14 and J usage is TRBJ1-4; D gene unclear. This CDR3 has 16 amino acids. CDR1 and CDR2 (germline): SGHDN, FVKESK. V lost 0 bases to trimming and J lost 4 bases, with 12 bases between them. The DNA of the CDR3 is TGTGCCAGCAGCCAAGATCGGATGGCAGTTAATGAAAAACTGTTTTTT. Its translation is CASSQDRMAVNEKLFF.

In its sample, this clonotype was seen many times. The rearrangement uses TRBV11-2 and TRBJ2-7, with D perhaps TRBD1 (6 bases). V was shortened by 5 bases and J by 5 bases, with 10 bases between the two germline ends. CDR3 length equals 12 residues. Germline V gene data show CDR1 as SGHAT and CDR2 as FQNNGV. CDR3 amino acids: CASSPRTDEQYF. The CDR3 DNA is TGTGCCAGCAGCCCGAGGACAGACGAGCAGTACTTC.

This rearrangement joins TRBV20-1 to TRBJ2-3; TRBD2 agrees at 12 bases. This CDR3 is built from 13 residues. Germline loops: CDR1 DFQATT, CDR2 SNEGSKA (reference sequence). CDR3 in DNA: TGCAGCTCCACACTAGCGGGAGGAAATACGCAGTATTTT. Amino acid sequence: CSSTLAGGNTQYF.

The V call is TRBV14, the J call TRBJ2-2, with 16 bases aligning to TRBD2. This CDR3 is 17 amino acids long. Germline CDR1 is SGHDN and CDR2 is FVKESK. V lost 5 bases to trimming and J lost 7 bases; unmatched junction nucleotides: 7. CDR3 sequence: CASSIGTSGRAGGELFF. The CDR3 coding sequence is TGTGCCAGCAGCATCGGGACTAGCGGGAGGGCCGGCGGGGAGCTGTTTTTT. The entire variable domain, with the rest obtained from reference TRBV14 and TRBJ2-2, is as follows: EAGVTQFPSHSVIEKGQTVTLRCDPISGHDNLYWYRRVMGKEIKFLLHFVKESKQDESGMPNNRFLAERTGGTYSTLKVQPAELEDSGVYFCASSIGTSGRAGGELFFGEGSRLTVL.

This clonotype came up many times. V gene TRBV7-9 combines with J gene TRBJ2-6; D is perhaps TRBD1 (5 bases). The CDR3 runs to 17 residues. Per the germline V gene, CDR1 is SEHNR and CDR2 is FQNEAQ (reference sequence). The V end lost 7 bases, the J end lost 0 bases, and 16 bases lay between the germline ends. Written as DNA, the CDR3 is TGTGCCAGCATCTATGGGGCCGCTAACTCTGGGGCCAACGTCCTGACTTTC. This gives the protein CASIYGAANSGANVLTF.

This sequence joins TRBV5-1 and TRBJ2-7; either TRBD1 or TRBD2 may supply D (7 bases each). The germline V and J ends were trimmed by 7 bases and 2 bases, with 16 bases remaining between them. Germline-derived CDR1 and CDR2 are SGHRS and YFSETQ. This CDR3 is 14 amino acids long. This CDR3 reads CASGRGGQPYEQYF. The CDR3 DNA reads as TGCGCCAGCGGAAGGGGGGGACAGCCCTACGAGCAGTACTTC.

J is TRBJ2-2 and V is TRBV2, with TRBD2 matching over 7 bases. The V gene end was trimmed by 8 bases and the J gene end by 6 bases; junction bases not matched to a gene: 6. Germline V CDR1 and CDR2: SNHLY, FYNNEI. The CDR3 has 13 residues. The CDR3 coding sequence is TGTGCCAGCTTGAGCGGGACCGCCGGGGAGCTGTTTTTT. This encodes CASLSGTAGELFF.

This clonotype was counted between two and nine times. V usage is TRBV19 and J usage is TRBJ1-1; D is ambiguous. The CDR3 is 14 amino acids. V was pared by 10 bases and J by 1 base, with 16 bases between. Germline V gives CDR1 LNHDA, CDR2 SQIVND (reference sequence). The CDR3 here is CATSGGRANTEAFF. The CDR3 bases are TGTGCCACCTCGGGAGGGCGGGCGAACACTGAAGCTTTCTTT.

V and J are TRBV12-3 or TRBV12-4 and TRBJ1-2, with D hard to call. The CDR3 has 14 amino acids. The V end was cut by 4 bases, the J end by 8 bases, with 17 bases between. CDR3 region: CASSSESQLGGYTF. The CDR3 coding sequence is TGTGCCAGCAGTTCAGAGTCTCAGTTGGGGGGCTACACCTTC.

The chain carries TRBV7-2 and TRBJ1-2, with D hard to call. Germline V gene sequence: CDR1 SGHTA, CDR2 FQGNSA. The CDR3 spans 14 residues. Trimming cost V 3 bases and J 4 bases, with 12 bases left between them. The CDR3 loop is CASSFGEEIYGYTF. In nucleotides, the CDR3 is TGTGCCAGCAGCTTCGGGGAAGAGATCTATGGCTACACCTTC. The variable domain in full, completed from reference TRBV7-2 and TRBJ1-2, reads GAGVSQSPSNKVTEKGKDVELRCDPISGHTALYWYRQSLGQGLEFLIYFQGNSAPDKSGLPSDRFSAERTGGSVSTLTIQRTQQEDSAVYLCASSFGEEIYGYTFGSGTRLTVV.

The CDR3 is CASSLGTSGRIDTQYF. Here the CDR3 DNA reads TGTGCCAGCAGCTTAGGGACTAGCGGGAGGATAGATACGCAGTATTTT. The V gene is TRBV7-3, the J gene TRBJ2-3; TRBD2 aligns across 15 bases. Germline lookup yields CDR1 SGHTA and CDR2 FQGTGA. The length of the CDR3 is 16 residues. The V segment lost 2 bases and the J segment 5 bases; nucleotides outside the gene matches: 2.

The rearrangement links TRBV28 to TRBJ1-1, with 7 bases lining up with TRBD1. Germline V CDR1 and CDR2: MDHEN, SYDVKM. V lost 6 bases and J lost 6; bases outside the gene matches: 10. The CDR3 length is 14 residues. The DNA of the CDR3 is TGTGCCAGCAGCCTAGACAGGGAGGTAGCTGAAGCTTTCTTT. Encoded protein: CASSLDREVAEAFF.